This T cell receptor (beta chain) was retrieved from a study of blood T cell repertoires in COVID-19. This CDR3 has 16 residues. The ends were cut back, 5 bases at V and 3 bases at J, with 16 bases in the middle. Germline values: CDR1 SGHTA, CDR2 FQGNSA. The authors' processing: From reference gene primer amplification, estimates of nucleated cell counts were derived. The data were produced by immunoSEQ multiplex PCR, yet TCRdb's version contains in-frame clones alone and is incomplete. The V and J calls and clone size are taken from that table; D and trimming were inferred from the DNA. The repertoire holds more than 150,000 clones, 65% to 85% seen once, with 15% to 20% in the top ten.

The material sequenced was peripheral blood. This chain uses TRBV7-2 with TRBJ2-2; perhaps TRBD2 as D (6 bases). This sequence was found in a man aged 55-75 years with active or convalescent COVID-19. The CDR3 spells CASSPAGGAYTGELFF. The DNA of the CDR3 is TGTGCCAGCAGCCCCGCCGGAGGGGCGTACACCGGGGAGCTGTTTTTT.